Listed below are T cell receptor beta chains from one sample, sequenced in a study of cytomegalovirus exposure and HLA in healthy donors. Sequenced by immunoSEQ multiplex PCR; TCRdb stores in-frame clones only, minus some. The repertoire consists of 150,000 to 200,000 clones, with more than 70% occurring once and the leading ten covering 9.5% to 13%. What was sequenced was PBMCs. The receptors were sampled from a man aged 25 to 40 in good health and CMV-seropositive. Each CDR3 is given with its conserved first and last residue. Each record gives: clone size, J gene, D gene, V gene, CDR3 DNA, CDR3 protein. D genes are given only for firm matches. Part of the rows lack a size; the others show once, few, many or a class for expanded clones.

clone size: NA; J gene: TRBJ2-7; D gene: TRBD1; V gene: TRBV28; CDR3 DNA: TGTGCCAGCAGTGATCCCGGGACAGCTTCCTACGAGCAGTACTTC; CDR3 protein: CASSDPGTASYEQYF
clone size: few; J gene: TRBJ1-6; D gene: TRBD1; V gene: TRBV30; CDR3 DNA: TGTGCCTGGAGTAAGACAGGGGGATATTCACCCCTCCACTTT; CDR3 protein: CAWSKTGGYSPLHF
clone size: NA; J gene: TRBJ1-2; D gene: TRBD1; V gene: TRBV4-3; CDR3 DNA: TGCGCCAGCAGCCAAGACAGGGGGCGGGGTGGCTACACCTTC; CDR3 protein: CASSQDRGRGGYTF
clone size: NA; J gene: TRBJ2-7; D gene: TRBD2; V gene: TRBV28; CDR3 DNA: TGTGCCAGCAGTCCAAATCCCCCGGGACTAGCGAGGGAGCAGTACTTC; CDR3 protein: CASSPNPPGLAREQYF
clone size: NA; J gene: TRBJ2-1; D gene: NA; V gene: TRBV4-3; CDR3 DNA: TGCGCCAGCAGCCAAGATAGTACTGCTTACAATGAGCAGTTCTTC; CDR3 protein: CASSQDSTAYNEQFF
clone size: NA; J gene: TRBJ2-5; D gene: NA; V gene: TRBV6-1; CDR3 DNA: TGTGCCAGCAGTTATAACCGAGGGACCCAGTACTTC; CDR3 protein: CASSYNRGTQYF
clone size: many; J gene: TRBJ1-5; D gene: TRBD1; V gene: TRBV7-9; CDR3 DNA: TGTGCCAGCGGACCCGACAGGGGGCGAGGTCAGCCCCAGCATTTT; CDR3 protein: CASGPDRGRGQPQHF
clone size: once; J gene: TRBJ1-1; D gene: NA; V gene: TRBV19; CDR3 DNA: TGTGCCAGTACCTCAGTGGGAATGACAGGTTTGACTGAAGCTTTCTTT; CDR3 protein: CASTSVGMTGLTEAFF
clone size: NA; J gene: TRBJ2-7; D gene: NA; V gene: TRBV28; CDR3 DNA: TGTGCCAGCAGTTCATCCCCCAGGGAGCAGTACTTC; CDR3 protein: CASSSSPREQYF
clone size: NA; J gene: TRBJ2-7; D gene: NA; V gene: TRBV14; CDR3 DNA: TGTGCCAGCAGCCAAGAGGGAGTCTTCTCCTACGAGCAGTACTTC; CDR3 protein: CASSQEGVFSYEQYF
clone size: NA; J gene: TRBJ1-5; D gene: TRBD1; V gene: TRBV6-5; CDR3 DNA: TGTGCCAGCAGTCGGGACAGTAGTACGGAGCCCCAGCATTTT; CDR3 protein: CASSRDSSTEPQHF
clone size: NA; J gene: TRBJ1-1; D gene: NA; V gene: TRBV28; CDR3 DNA: TGTGCCAGCACGTTAACAGGGATGGGGAACACTGAAGCTTTCTTT; CDR3 protein: CASTLTGMGNTEAFF
clone size: NA; J gene: TRBJ2-5; D gene: TRBD2; V gene: TRBV2; CDR3 DNA: TGTGCCAGCAGTGAAGGTAGCGGGGGGATAGAGACCCAGTACTTC; CDR3 protein: CASSEGSGGIETQYF
clone size: NA; J gene: TRBJ2-1; D gene: TRBD2; V gene: TRBV4-3; CDR3 DNA: TGCGCCAGCAGCCAAGATACGGCGACTAGCGGGGCACTCGATGAGCAGTTCTTC; CDR3 protein: CASSQDTATSGALDEQFF
clone size: NA; J gene: TRBJ1-2; D gene: NA; V gene: TRBV6-6; CDR3 DNA: TGTGCCAGCAGTTACTCGGGCGAAGGCTACACCTTC; CDR3 protein: CASSYSGEGYTF
clone size: NA; J gene: TRBJ1-2; D gene: TRBD1; V gene: TRBV5-1; CDR3 DNA: TGCGCCAGCAGGGAAGGACAGGAGGGAACTAACTATGGCTACACCTTC; CDR3 protein: CASREGQEGTNYGYTF
clone size: NA; J gene: TRBJ2-3; D gene: NA; V gene: TRBV15; CDR3 DNA: TGTGCCACCAGTCATGGCGGAGACTCAGATACGCAGTATTTT; CDR3 protein: CATSHGGDSDTQYF
clone size: NA; J gene: TRBJ2-2; D gene: NA; V gene: TRBV6-6; CDR3 DNA: TGTGCCAGCAGTTACTCTAGAATCACCGGGGAGCTGTTTTTT; CDR3 protein: CASSYSRITGELFF
clone size: NA; J gene: TRBJ1-2; D gene: TRBD1; V gene: TRBV5-4; CDR3 DNA: TGTGCCAGCAGCTTGGAGGACAGGGGCTATGGCTACACCTTC; CDR3 protein: CASSLEDRGYGYTF
clone size: NA; J gene: TRBJ2-7; D gene: TRBD1; V gene: TRBV19; CDR3 DNA: TGTGCCAGTAGTACACGGGACAGTGTCTCCTACGAGCAGTACTTC; CDR3 protein: CASSTRDSVSYEQYF
clone size: NA; J gene: TRBJ1-2; D gene: TRBD1; V gene: TRBV7-3; CDR3 DNA: TGTGCCAGCAGATCCGGGACAGGAACGGGTGGCTACACCTTC; CDR3 protein: CASRSGTGTGGYTF
clone size: NA; J gene: TRBJ2-3; D gene: NA; V gene: TRBV6-1; CDR3 DNA: TGTGCCAGCAGTTACATAGATACGCAGTATTTT; CDR3 protein: CASSYIDTQYF
clone size: NA; J gene: TRBJ1-2; D gene: TRBD1; V gene: TRBV4-3; CDR3 DNA: TGCGCCAGCAGCCAAGGAAGGACAGGGGGCATTGGCTACACCTTC; CDR3 protein: CASSQGRTGGIGYTF
clone size: NA; J gene: TRBJ2-1; D gene: TRBD2; V gene: TRBV5-4; CDR3 DNA: TGTGCCAGCAGCCAGACTAGCGGGAGTCAGAATGAGCAGTTCTTC; CDR3 protein: CASSQTSGSQNEQFF
clone size: NA; J gene: TRBJ2-7; D gene: NA; V gene: TRBV6-5; CDR3 DNA: TGTGCCAGCAGTTACTATGACAGCCTGGGCCACGAGCAGTACTTC; CDR3 protein: CASSYYDSLGHEQYF
clone size: NA; J gene: TRBJ1-2; D gene: NA; V gene: TRBV5-1; CDR3 DNA: TGCGCCAGCAGCCGATCGGGGGACTATGGCTACACCTTC; CDR3 protein: CASSRSGDYGYTF
clone size: NA; J gene: TRBJ2-5; D gene: TRBD1; V gene: TRBV2; CDR3 DNA: TGTGCCAGCAGTTTCGACAGGGGGGGGGAGACCCAGTACTTC; CDR3 protein: CASSFDRGGETQYF
clone size: NA; J gene: TRBJ2-2; D gene: NA; V gene: TRBV9; CDR3 DNA: TGTGCCAGCAGCGTCCTACTTAACACCGGGGAGCTGTTTTTT; CDR3 protein: CASSVLLNTGELFF
clone size: NA; J gene: TRBJ2-7; D gene: TRBD2; V gene: TRBV28; CDR3 DNA: TGTGCCAGCACTTTCCCGGGGGGCTACGAGCAGTACTTC; CDR3 protein: CASTFPGGYEQYF
clone size: NA; J gene: TRBJ1-4; D gene: NA; V gene: TRBV4-3; CDR3 DNA: TGCGCCAGCAGCCAAGATACTGGGACTGTAAAGGAAAAACTGTTTTTT; CDR3 protein: CASSQDTGTVKEKLFF
clone size: NA; J gene: TRBJ2-4; D gene: NA; V gene: TRBV5-6; CDR3 DNA: TGTGCCAGCAGCTCCTACTTTGGCAAAAACATTCAGTACTTC; CDR3 protein: CASSSYFGKNIQYF
clone size: NA; J gene: TRBJ2-7; D gene: TRBD2; V gene: TRBV6-1; CDR3 DNA: TGTGCCAGCAGTGAAGCGCTTGGGCTAGCGGGATACGAGCAGTACTTC; CDR3 protein: CASSEALGLAGYEQYF
clone size: NA; J gene: TRBJ1-4; D gene: TRBD1; V gene: TRBV5-6; CDR3 DNA: TGTGCCAGCAGTTCTCCGGGACAGGCTAATGAAAAACTGTTTTTT; CDR3 protein: CASSSPGQANEKLFF
clone size: NA; J gene: TRBJ2-7; D gene: NA; V gene: TRBV7-8; CDR3 DNA: TGTGCCAGCAGCTTACAGAACGAGCAGTACTTC; CDR3 protein: CASSLQNEQYF
clone size: NA; J gene: TRBJ1-2; D gene: NA; V gene: TRBV11-2; CDR3 DNA: TGTGCCAGCAGCTTAGGAACCGGGGGCTATGGCTACACCTTC; CDR3 protein: CASSLGTGGYGYTF
clone size: NA; J gene: TRBJ2-7; D gene: TRBD1; V gene: TRBV4-3; CDR3 DNA: TGCGCCAGCAGCACGGACAGGGGTTGGAACGAGCAGTACTTC; CDR3 protein: CASSTDRGWNEQYF
clone size: NA; J gene: TRBJ1-4; D gene: NA; V gene: TRBV7-9; CDR3 DNA: TGTGCCAGCACCCCTATGGAGGCTAATGAAAAACTGTTTTTT; CDR3 protein: CASTPMEANEKLFF
clone size: few; J gene: TRBJ1-2; D gene: TRBD1; V gene: TRBV7-9; CDR3 DNA: TGTGCCAGCAGCTTAGGTGTACAGGGGAGGAATGGCTACACCTTC; CDR3 protein: CASSLGVQGRNGYTF
clone size: NA; J gene: TRBJ1-1; D gene: NA; V gene: TRBV27; CDR3 DNA: TGTGCCAGCAGTTTATATGGCACGGGGAACACTGAAGCTTTCTTT; CDR3 protein: CASSLYGTGNTEAFF
clone size: NA; J gene: TRBJ2-7; D gene: NA; V gene: TRBV19; CDR3 DNA: TGTGCCAGTAGTGCCTTCTCTCCGGGCGAGCAGTACTTC; CDR3 protein: CASSAFSPGEQYF
clone size: once; J gene: TRBJ2-1; D gene: NA; V gene: TRBV28; CDR3 DNA: TGTGCCAGCAGTTCCCTAATCGCCGGGGATGAGCAGTTCTTC; CDR3 protein: CASSSLIAGDEQFF
clone size: NA; J gene: TRBJ1-2; D gene: NA; V gene: TRBV13; CDR3 DNA: TGTGCCAGCAGTACAACAGGTCTATATGGCTACACCTTC; CDR3 protein: CASSTTGLYGYTF